The 12 T cell receptor beta chains below all came from one sample that was sequenced in a study of post-analysis software for immune sequencing data. Overall study results and limits: Compared with controls, patients had more of five TRBV segments, including TRBV5-6, TRBV5-1 and TRBV20-1.

For these receptors, no antigen is known. The library was made from cDNA and included unique molecular identifiers. Each CDR3 protein gets one entry after TCRdb re-called the PCR reads with MiXCR. This repertoire shows approximately 570,000 distinct CDR3 sequences, roughly 40% found once; its top ten account for under 2%. The material sequenced was blood. The receptors originated from a girl between 10 and 17 years old with multiple sclerosis.

The chain has TRBV9 and TRBJ1-1; no clear D. CDR1 and CDR2 (germline): SGDLS, YYNGEE. There are 14 residues in the CDR3. V was clipped by 0 bases and J by 1 base, with 7 bases between them. The DNA of the CDR3 is TGTGCCAGCAGCGTAGTCTCAAAGAACACTGAAGCTTTCTTT. Translation gives CASSVVSKNTEAFF. Variable domain in full (rest from reference TRBV9 and TRBJ1-1): DSGVTQTPKHLITATGQRVTLRCSPRSGDLSVYWYQQSLDQGLQFLIQYYNGEERAKGNILERFSAQQFPDLHSELNLSSLELGDSALYFCASSVVSKNTEAFFGQGTRLTVV.

The chain has TRBV12-3 or TRBV12-4 and TRBJ1-1; possible D gene TRBD1, 5 bases. This CDR3 region has 14 residues. V gave up 4 bases and J gave up 1 base, with 10 bases separating them. CDR3 loop: CASSSTASNTEAFF. DNA of the CDR3: TGTGCCAGCAGTTCGACAGCATCGAACACTGAAGCTTTCTTT.

The sample holds a few counts of this clonotype. This chain uses TRBV24-1 with TRBJ2-3; 8 bases map to TRBD2. J gave up 6 bases and V 4 bases, and 11 bases lay outside the gene matches. Germline V gene sequence: CDR1 KGHDR, CDR2 SFDVKD. The CDR3 loop spans 16 amino acids. DNA for the CDR3: TGTGCCACCAGTGACCGCTCTAGCGGGTACATTGATACGCAGTATTTT. It is translated as CATSDRSSGYIDTQYF.

V and J are TRBV20-1 and TRBJ1-5; 8 nucleotides line up with TRBD1. This CDR3 has 13 residues. J gave up 4 bases and V 3 bases, and 2 bases lay outside the gene matches. Germline CDR1 and CDR2: DFQATT and SNEGSKA (reference sequence). CDR3 bases: TGCAGTGCTAGGGGGGACAGGAATCAGCCCCAGCATTTT. It translates to CSARGDRNQPQHF.

The table lists this clonotype with a few counts. A read error may account for a junction end that differs from germline. The genes are TRBV7-7 and TRBJ2-3; 7 bases fit TRBD2. Germline values: CDR1 SSHAT, CDR2 FNYEAQ (reference sequence). The CDR3 is made up of 16 amino acids. In nucleotides, the CDR3 is TGTGCTAGCAGCTTAGGTAGGGCGGGAGCCGGAGATACGCAGTATTTT. Protein sequence: CASSLGRAGAGDTQYF.

The V call is TRBV6-5, the J call TRBJ2-3; 7 bases are a match to TRBD1. The V gene end was trimmed by 2 bases and the J gene end by 0 bases; junction bases not matched to a gene: 2. This CDR3 comprises 15 residues. Germline V gene data show CDR1 as MNHEY and CDR2 as SVGAGI. DNA for the CDR3: TGTGCCAGCAGTTACGAGGGGGCTAGCACAGATACGCAGTATTTT. It yields the protein CASSYEGASTDTQYF.

V gene TRBV7-2 combines with J gene TRBJ2-2; the match to TRBD2 covers 8 bases. CDR1 and CDR2 from the germline V gene are SGHTA and FQGNSA. The ends lost 2 bases at V and 6 bases at J; junction bases unmatched: 11. This CDR3 spans 17 amino acids. DNA of the CDR3: TGTGCCAGCAGCTTAAGGGCCGGGACTAGTCCCCCCGGGGAGCTGTTTTTT. Residues: CASSLRAGTSPPGELFF.

This clonotype has more than one count but fewer than ten. V and J are TRBV12-3 or TRBV12-4 and TRBJ1-4; possibly TRBD1 for D (5 bases). The CDR3 runs to 14 residues. The germline V and J ends were trimmed by 2 bases and 8 bases, with 12 bases remaining between them. CDR3 amino acids: CASSLRGRGEKLFF. The DNA for the CDR3 is TGTGCCAGCAGTTTAAGAGGTCGGGGGGAAAAACTGTTTTTT.

This clonotype showed up many times. The genes are TRBV29-1 and TRBJ2-5; D remains ambiguous. The germline CDR1 and CDR2 sequences are SQVTM and ANQGSEA. This CDR3 contains 14 residues. V was pared by 6 bases and J by 5 bases, with 19 bases between. CDR3 DNA sequence: TGCAGCGTCCTGGGTGCTCGAATGGGTGAGACCCAGTACTTC. Its protein is CSVLGARMGETQYF.

V usage is TRBV10-3 and J usage is TRBJ2-7, with D possibly matching TRBD2 (5 bases). The germline CDR1 and CDR2 sequences are ENHRY and SYGVKD. V was pared by 6 bases and J by 0 bases, with 12 bases between. The CDR3 is 14 amino acids. CDR3 in amino acids: CAIRVVGSSYEQYF. The CDR3 nucleotides are TGTGCCATCAGGGTGGTAGGGAGCTCCTACGAGCAGTACTTC.

This clonotype was seen a few times. The chain has TRBV5-1 and TRBJ2-5; tentative D call: TRBD2 (6 bases). This CDR3 contains 15 residues. Germline CDR1 reads SGHRS; CDR2 reads YFSETQ. V was shortened by 4 bases and J by 4 bases, with 17 bases between the two germline ends. The CDR3 here is CASSLLRGGAETQYF. The CDR3 DNA reads as TGCGCCAGCAGCCTCTTGCGAGGAGGGGCAGAGACCCAGTACTTC.

This clonotype was seen a few times. The gene calls are TRBV12-3 or TRBV12-4 and TRBJ1-1; D is ambiguous. CDR3 length: 12 amino acids. Deletions cut 3 bases from V and 4 bases from J, with 6 bases between. CDR3 protein: CASSFPGTEAFF. In nucleotides, the CDR3 is TGTGCCAGCAGTTTTCCGGGCACTGAAGCTTTCTTT.